The 2 T cell receptor beta chains listed next were all sequenced from one sample in a study of neoadjuvant nivolumab and ipilimumab in lung cancer. The data were produced by immunoSEQ multiplex PCR, yet TCRdb's version contains in-frame clones alone and is incomplete. Of 30,000 to 45,000 clones listed, 80% to 90% are singletons. The sample was peripheral blood, taken before neoadjuvant nivolumab, alone or with ipilimumab. All receptors come from an adult with non-small cell lung cancer.

The J gene is TRBJ2-3, the V gene TRBV4-2, with 9 bases matching TRBD2. The CDR3 is made up of 15 amino acids. Germline CDR1 LGHNA, CDR2 YNFKEQ. V lost 6 bases and J lost 3; bases outside the gene matches: 7. CDR3 in DNA: TGTGCCAGCAGAAACCGACTAGCGGTAACAGATACGCAGTATTTT. The encoded protein is CASRNRLAVTDTQYF.

This clone was observed once. The rearrangement joins TRBV25-1 to TRBJ2-3; TRBD1 matches at 7 bases. The CDR3 totals 16 residues. Trimming took 3 bases from V and 4 from J; bases not matched to a gene: 10. The germline CDR1 and CDR2 sequences are MGHDK and SYGVNS. The CDR3 here is CASSEGTAGSSDTQYF. The CDR3 nucleotides read TGTGCCAGCAGTGAGGGGACAGCAGGTTCTTCAGATACGCAGTATTTT. Complete variable domain (other parts from reference TRBV25-1 and TRBJ2-3): EADIYQTPRYLVIGTGKKITLECSQTMGHDKMYWYQQDPGMELHLIHYSYGVNSTEKGDLSSESTVSRIRTEHFPLTLESARPSHTSQYLCASSEGTAGSSDTQYFGPGTRLTVL.